This passage covers 26 T cell receptor beta chains from one sample sequenced in a study of identical twins. From the 5' RACE reads, TCRdb called clonotypes with MiXCR, one entry per CDR3 protein. The sample lists approximately 690,000 distinct CDR3 sequences, approximately 6.1% seen once, with 1.5% to 2% in the top ten. The sample taken for sequencing was naive T cells sorted from blood. The receptors shown here come from a man between 18 and 35 years old in good health.

This clonotype appeared many times. The chain combines TRBV7-2 with TRBJ2-5, with 7 bases identical to TRBD2. The CDR3 is 16 amino acids. From germline, CDR1 is SGHTA and CDR2 FQGNSA. The V gene end was trimmed by 1 base and the J gene end by 2 bases; junction bases not matched to a gene: 7. The CDR3 DNA sequence: TGTGCCAGCAGCTTAGGTACACTAGCGTTTCAAGAGACCCAGTACTTC. Protein: CASSLGTLAFQETQYF.

This clonotype was detected only a few times. The chain is built from TRBV14 and TRBJ2-2; D remains ambiguous. Germline CDR1 and CDR2: SGHDN and FVKESK. V dropped 2 bases and J dropped 3 bases, with 13 bases sitting between them. There are 16 residues in the CDR3. The CDR3 reads CASSQYLGRDTGELFF. The CDR3 DNA sequence: TGTGCCAGCAGCCAATATCTAGGGCGAGACACCGGGGAGCTGTTTTTT.

There are a few counts of this clonotype. The chain uses TRBV19 and TRBJ2-7; 9 bases line up with TRBD2. This CDR3 region has 16 residues. V lost 5 bases and J lost 0; bases outside the gene matches: 8. The germline CDR1 and CDR2 sequences are LNHDA and SQIVND (reference sequence). CDR3 coding DNA: TGTGCCAGTAGTCCGCGACTAGCGGAAATCTCCTACGAGCAGTACTTC. This codes for CASSPRLAEISYEQYF.

This chain connects TRBV5-1 to TRBJ2-2; no reliable D call. The CDR3 spans 16 residues. CDR1 is SGHRS, CDR2 YFSETQ, per germline. V was clipped by 0 bases and J by 1 base, with 10 bases between them. In DNA, the CDR3 is TGCGCCAGCAGCTTGGACACCCCCGGGAACACCGGGGAGCTGTTTTTT. As protein: CASSLDTPGNTGELFF.

This clonotype was detected ten times or more. V usage is TRBV24-1 and J usage is TRBJ2-3, with D possibly TRBD2 on 5 matching bases. Trimming cost V 0 bases and J 0 bases, with 9 bases left between them. The CDR3 spans 16 residues. CDR1 and CDR2 (germline): KGHDR, SFDVKD. The CDR3 sequence is CATSDLDGVSTDTQYF. The DNA of the CDR3 is TGTGCCACCAGTGATTTGGACGGGGTTAGCACAGATACGCAGTATTTT.

This clonotype was seen at least ten times. The V gene is TRBV12-3 or TRBV12-4, the J gene TRBJ2-1, with 9 bases aligning to TRBD2. The CDR3 is 15 amino acids. J lost 8 bases, V lost 8 bases, and 13 bases had no gene match. CDR3: CASDVPGLASHEQFF. CDR3 DNA sequence: TGTGCCAGCGACGTCCCGGGACTAGCATCCCATGAGCAGTTCTTC.

The chain couples TRBV20-1 to TRBJ2-7, with D tentatively TRBD2 (6 bases). Germline V gives CDR1 DFQATT, CDR2 SNEGSKA (reference sequence). The CDR3 has 15 residues. The V end lost 0 bases, the J end lost 1 base, and 13 bases lay between the germline ends. The CDR3 DNA reads as TGCAGTGCTAGAGATCGGAGGGAGCGGTCCTACGAGCAGTACTTC. It translates to CSARDRRERSYEQYF.

The chain is built from TRBV12-3 or TRBV12-4 and TRBJ1-5, with D hard to call. V lost 4 bases, J lost 2 bases, and 21 bases lay in between. This CDR3 comprises 18 residues. CDR3 DNA: TGTGCCAGCAGTTCCATATTGGGAGGGCAGGTGGGCAATCAGCCCCAGCATTTT. Encoded protein: CASSSILGGQVGNQPQHF.

The J gene is TRBJ2-7, the V gene TRBV7-9; 11 nucleotides agree with TRBD2. V gave up 4 bases and J gave up 5 bases; unmatched junction bases: 7. The CDR3 consists of 15 residues. Looked up from germline, CDR1 is SEHNR and CDR2 is FQNEAQ (reference sequence). CDR3 DNA sequence: TGTGCCAGCAGCTCCCTACTAGCGGGAGAAAACGAGCAGTACTTC. Protein sequence: CASSSLLAGENEQYF.

This clonotype was recorded at least ten times. The rearrangement uses TRBV10-3 and TRBJ1-1, with 7 bases aligning to TRBD1. This CDR3 is 12 amino acids long. Germline V lookup: CDR1 ENHRY, CDR2 SYGVKD. Trimming took 7 bases from V and 7 from J; bases not matched to a gene: 6. The CDR3 nucleotides are TGTGCCATCAACACAGGGGAGGGTGAAGCTTTCTTT. Protein: CAINTGEGEAFF.

This clonotype was counted ten times or more. This rearrangement joins TRBV20-1 to TRBJ2-1; 9 nucleotides match TRBD1. Germline V gene data show CDR1 as DFQATT and CDR2 as SNEGSKA (reference sequence). The CDR3 is 15 amino acids. With 2 bases clipped from V and 6 bases from J, the junction kept 8 bases outside the gene matches. The CDR3 nucleotides read TGCAGTGCTAGACAGGGACAGGGAGGGATCAATGAGCAGTTCTTC. Residues: CSARQGQGGINEQFF.

This clonotype was counted ten times or more. The V call is TRBV12-5, the J call TRBJ1-4; no firm D call. With 2 bases removed from V and 0 bases from J, the gap between germline ends came to 7 bases. The CDR3 is 15 residues long. CDR1 and CDR2 (germline): LGHNT, FRNRAP. The CDR3 here is CASGLTQATNEKLFF. In DNA form, the CDR3 reads TGTGCTAGTGGTTTGACGCAGGCAACTAATGAAAAACTGTTTTTT.

This clonotype was seen only a few times. The chain carries TRBV6-1 and TRBJ2-2; possibly TRBD2 for D (6 bases). CDR3 length equals 14 residues. Looked up from germline, CDR1 is MNHNS and CDR2 is SASEGT. V lost 8 bases and J 6 bases, leaving 16 bases between the germline ends. The CDR3 DNA reads as TGTGCCAGCCGATCCCCCGGGGGAGCCGGGGAGCTGTTTTTT. Protein product: CASRSPGGAGELFF.

This clonotype came up many times. The chain joins TRBV29-1 to TRBJ2-2; 12 bases agree with TRBD1. CDR3 length equals 16 residues. Germline V lookup: CDR1 SQVTM, CDR2 ANQGSEA. The ends lost 5 bases at V and 6 bases at J; junction bases unmatched: 10. The CDR3 DNA follows: TGCAGCGTTCGTCCCGGGACAGGGGGCGAAGCCGGGGAGCTGTTTTTT. Protein: CSVRPGTGGEAGELFF.

In its sample, this clonotype was seen many times. This rearrangement joins TRBV20-1 to TRBJ2-1; TRBD1 aligns across 7 bases. Germline-derived CDR1 and CDR2 are DFQATT and SNEGSKA (reference sequence). The length of the CDR3 is 15 residues. With V trimmed by 3 bases and J by 1 base, 6 bases remained unmatched. Written as DNA, the CDR3 is TGCAGTGCTAGGACAAGACAGGGTTCCTACAATGAGCAGTTCTTC. This translates into CSARTRQGSYNEQFF.

This clonotype was observed at least ten times. The chain couples TRBV20-1 to TRBJ2-2; D gene uncertain. CDR1 and CDR2 (germline): DFQATT, SNEGSKA (reference sequence). The length of the CDR3 is 12 residues. V was cut by 1 base and J by 7 bases, with 7 bases left in between. The CDR3 nucleotides read TGCAGTGCTAGAGTGTCCATCGGGGAGCTGTTTTTT. It specifies CSARVSIGELFF.

This clonotype was seen a few times. This rearrangement joins TRBV25-1 to TRBJ1-5, with 7 bases lining up with TRBD1. The CDR3 covers 15 residues. With 5 bases clipped from V and 5 bases from J, the junction kept 9 bases outside the gene matches. Germline CDR1 is MGHDK and CDR2 is SYGVNS. CDR3 nucleotides: TGTGCCAGCAGTACTACAGGGGTCGGGGATCAGCCCCAGCATTTT. It is translated as CASSTTGVGDQPQHF.

This clonotype was detected ten times or more. CDR3 in amino acids: CASVRGNTEAFF. In DNA form, the CDR3 reads TGTGCTAGTGTCAGGGGTAACACTGAAGCTTTCTTT. The chain has TRBV12-5 and TRBJ1-1; D might be TRBD1 (6 bases). V lost 7 bases to trimming and J lost 2 bases, with 8 bases between them. The germline CDR1 and CDR2 sequences are LGHNT and FRNRAP. CDR3 length: 12 residues. Full variable domain (remainder filled in from reference TRBV12-5 and TRBJ1-1): DARVTQTPRHKVTEMGQEVTMRCQPILGHNTVFWYRQTMMQGLELLAYFRNRAPLDDSGMPKDRFSAEMPDATLATLKIQPSEPRDSAVYFCASVRGNTEAFFGQGTRLTVV.

The chain uses TRBV25-1 and TRBJ1-2; 11 bases fit TRBD1. CDR1 and CDR2 from the germline V gene are MGHDK and SYGVNS. The CDR3 has 15 residues. Losses at the gene ends were 3 bases for V and 7 bases for J; bases not matched to a gene: 7. DNA of the CDR3: TGTGCCAGCAGTGACCCTCTCGGGACAGGGGGTGGCTACACCTTC. Translated, it gives CASSDPLGTGGGYTF.

Only a few counts were recorded for this clonotype. The J gene is TRBJ2-7, the V gene TRBV7-8, with D uncertain. CDR3 length: 12 residues. The V gene lost 5 bases and the J gene lost 5 bases, with 10 bases spanning the gap. CDR1 SGHVS and CDR2 FQNEAQ come from the germline V gene. The CDR3, as DNA: TGTGCCAGCAGCCCGGGCGTCGACGAGCAGTACGTC. Its protein product is CASSPGVDEQYV.

V usage is TRBV2 and J usage is TRBJ2-1; TRBD1 aligns across 9 bases. After removal of 1 base from V and 8 bases from J, the junction contained 12 bases not matched to a gene. The length of the CDR3 is 17 residues. From germline, CDR1 is SNHLY and CDR2 FYNNEI. The CDR3 nucleotides read TGTGCCAGCAGTGAAGAAAAACTGGACAGGGGTAGATATGAGCAGTTCTTC. This codes for CASSEEKLDRGRYEQFF.

This clonotype was found many times. The chain recombines TRBV20-1 with TRBJ1-5, with D possibly matching TRBD1 (6 bases). The CDR3 length is 14 residues. V was cut by 5 bases and J by 4 bases, with 15 bases left in between. The germline gives CDR1 DFQATT, CDR2 SNEGSKA (reference sequence). The CDR3 bases are TGCAGTGCTTCCGGGACAATCGCAAATCAGCCCCAGCATTTT. Amino acid sequence: CSASGTIANQPQHF.

This clonotype was detected a few times. The chain joins TRBV5-1 to TRBJ2-7, with D possibly being TRBD1 (5 bases). CDR1 is SGHRS, CDR2 YFSETQ, per germline. V lost 1 base to trimming and J lost 1 base, with 15 bases between them. There are 16 residues in the CDR3. CDR3 region: CASSLKVSGQSYEQYF. Written as DNA, the CDR3 is TGCGCCAGCAGCTTGAAAGTCTCCGGACAATCCTACGAGCAGTACTTC.

This clonotype was seen at least ten times. The chain is built from TRBV9 and TRBJ1-1; possibly TRBD1 for D (5 bases). There are 14 residues in the CDR3. Trimming shortened V by 0 bases and J by 3 bases, and 9 bases separated the two germline ends. CDR1 is SGDLS, CDR2 YYNGEE, per germline. The CDR3 DNA is TGTGCCAGCAGCGTAGCCCGGGACTACACTGAAGCTTTCTTT. This translates into CASSVARDYTEAFF.

The table lists this clonotype with many counts. J is TRBJ1-2 and V is TRBV4-2; 8 bases match TRBD1. The CDR3 runs 19 residues. The germline V gene encodes CDR1 LGHNA and CDR2 YNFKEQ. The J segment lost 0 bases and the V segment lost 0 bases, leaving 12 bases of the junction unmatched. In DNA form, the CDR3 reads TGTGCCAGCAGCCAAGATCGGCTAGGGACAGGAGATCCTAACTATGGCTACACCTTC. This gives the protein CASSQDRLGTGDPNYGYTF.

This clonotype was picked up a small number of times. The chain links TRBV12-3 or TRBV12-4 to TRBJ1-5, with 8 bases that match TRBD1. Germline trimming cut 5 bases from V and 3 bases from J; bases unmatched to any gene: 9. The CDR3 is 16 amino acids. CDR3 in amino acids: CASSPLGQGHNQPQHF. The CDR3 DNA reads TGTGCCAGCAGTCCCCTCGGACAGGGCCACAATCAGCCCCAGCATTTT.